The clone carrying this T cell receptor beta chain is labeled medium-sized. Its specificity is unknown. The sample belongs to a study of vaccination effects on CD4 cells after COVID-19. Peptide-pool stimulation followed by sequencing identified expanded antigen-specific CD4+ clonotypes in the ViraFEST assay. Isolation of CD4+ T cells took place after ten to eleven days of culture. Participants completed two doses of the BNT162b2 or mRNA-1273 vaccine. According to the study, vaccine recipients showed no prior SARS-CoV-2 infection and negative nucleocapsid antibodies. It was on days 3 and 7 that half the medium was replaced with IL-2 medium. The table came from immunoSEQ multiplex PCR; TCRdb's copy has only in-frame clones and leaves some out. The sample carries more than 9,000 clones, approximately 71% recorded once. The starting material was CD4+ T cells from PBMCs cultured with SARS-CoV-2 spike peptides, obtained after COVID-19 vaccination. The receptor was derived from a human donor who received a COVID-19 vaccine.

The CDR3, as DNA: TGTGCCAGCAGCCAAGTTCAAGGTCGAGGTGAAGCTTTCTTT. Translated: CASSQVQGRGEAFF. This rearrangement joins TRBV3-1 (or the pseudogene TRBV3-2) to TRBJ1-1; D uncertain. The V gene's germline CDR1 is LGHDT and CDR2 YNNKEL (reference sequence). V shed 1 base and J shed 7 bases, with 13 bases lying between them. The CDR3 loop spans 14 amino acids.